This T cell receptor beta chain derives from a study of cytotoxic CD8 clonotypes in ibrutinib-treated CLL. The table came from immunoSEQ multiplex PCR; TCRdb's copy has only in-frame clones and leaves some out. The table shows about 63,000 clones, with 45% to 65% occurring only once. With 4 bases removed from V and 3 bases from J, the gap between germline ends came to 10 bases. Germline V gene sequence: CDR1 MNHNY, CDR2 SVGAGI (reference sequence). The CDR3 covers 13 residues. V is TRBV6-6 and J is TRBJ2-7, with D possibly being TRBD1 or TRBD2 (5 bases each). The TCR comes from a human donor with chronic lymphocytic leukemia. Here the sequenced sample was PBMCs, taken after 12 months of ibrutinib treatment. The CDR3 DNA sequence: TGTGCCAGCAGTTCTTGGGACCTCTACGAGCAGTACTTC. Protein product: CASSSWDLYEQYF.